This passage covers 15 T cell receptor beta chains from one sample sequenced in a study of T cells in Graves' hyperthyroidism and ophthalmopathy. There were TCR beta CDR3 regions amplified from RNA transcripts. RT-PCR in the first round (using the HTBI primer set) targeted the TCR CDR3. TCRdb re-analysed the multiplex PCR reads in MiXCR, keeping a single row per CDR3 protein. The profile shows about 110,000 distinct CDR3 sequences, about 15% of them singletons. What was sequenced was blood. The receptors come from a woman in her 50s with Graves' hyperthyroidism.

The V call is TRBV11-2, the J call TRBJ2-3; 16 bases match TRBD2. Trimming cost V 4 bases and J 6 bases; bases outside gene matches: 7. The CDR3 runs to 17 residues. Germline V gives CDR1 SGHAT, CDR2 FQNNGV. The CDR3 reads CASSSGLAGGPGDTQYF. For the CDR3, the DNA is TGTGCCAGCAGCTCGGGACTAGCGGGAGGGCCCGGGGATACGCAGTATTTT.

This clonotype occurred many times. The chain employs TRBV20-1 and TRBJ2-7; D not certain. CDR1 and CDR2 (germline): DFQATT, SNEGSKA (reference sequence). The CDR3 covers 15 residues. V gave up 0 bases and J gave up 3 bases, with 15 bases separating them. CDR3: CSARDTSSYYYEQYF. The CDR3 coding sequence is TGCAGTGCTAGAGATACCTCTTCTTACTACTACGAGCAGTACTTC.

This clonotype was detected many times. The chain's CDR3 is CASSPSGITGEAFF. CDR3 coding DNA: TGTGCCAGCAGCCCGTCAGGGATCACTGGGGAAGCTTTCTTT. The chain is built from TRBV7-9 and TRBJ1-1; possible D gene TRBD1, 5 bases. V was pared by 5 bases and J by 8 bases, with 18 bases between. The CDR3 covers 14 residues. Germline-derived CDR1 and CDR2 are SEHNR and FQNEAQ (reference sequence).

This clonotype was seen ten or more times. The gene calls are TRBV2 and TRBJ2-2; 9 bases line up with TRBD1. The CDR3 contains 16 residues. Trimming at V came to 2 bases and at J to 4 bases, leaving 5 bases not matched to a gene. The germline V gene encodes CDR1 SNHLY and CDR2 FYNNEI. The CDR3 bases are TGTGCCAGCAGTGAAAGACAGGGGGTGATCACCGGGGAGCTGTTTTTT. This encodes CASSERQGVITGELFF.

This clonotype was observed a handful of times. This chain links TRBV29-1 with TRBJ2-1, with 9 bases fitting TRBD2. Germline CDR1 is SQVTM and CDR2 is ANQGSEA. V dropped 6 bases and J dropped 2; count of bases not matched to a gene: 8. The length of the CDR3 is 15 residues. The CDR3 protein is CSVSGLARPYNEQFF. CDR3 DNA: TGCAGCGTCTCCGGACTAGCGAGACCCTACAATGAGCAGTTCTTC.

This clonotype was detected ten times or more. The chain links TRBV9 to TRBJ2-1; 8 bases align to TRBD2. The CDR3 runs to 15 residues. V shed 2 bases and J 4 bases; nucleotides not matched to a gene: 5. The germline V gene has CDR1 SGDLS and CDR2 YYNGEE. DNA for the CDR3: TGTGCCAGCAGCGTTAGCGGGGCGGGTTACAATGAGCAGTTCTTC. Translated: CASSVSGAGYNEQFF.

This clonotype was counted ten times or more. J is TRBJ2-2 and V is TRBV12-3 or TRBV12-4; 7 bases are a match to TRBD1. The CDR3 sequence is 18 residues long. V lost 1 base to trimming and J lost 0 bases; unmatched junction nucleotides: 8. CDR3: CASSLEGWTGSNTGELFF. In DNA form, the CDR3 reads TGTGCCAGCAGTTTAGAAGGTTGGACAGGCTCGAACACCGGGGAGCTGTTTTTT.

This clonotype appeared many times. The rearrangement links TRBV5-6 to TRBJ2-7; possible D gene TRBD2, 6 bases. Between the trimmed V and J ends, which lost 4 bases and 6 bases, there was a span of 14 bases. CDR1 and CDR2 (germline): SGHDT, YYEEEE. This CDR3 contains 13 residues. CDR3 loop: CASSMGLALEQYF. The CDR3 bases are TGTGCCAGCAGCATGGGACTTGCCCTCGAGCAGTACTTC. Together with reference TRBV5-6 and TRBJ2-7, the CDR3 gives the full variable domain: DAGVTQSPTHLIKTRGQQVTLRCSPKSGHDTVSWYQQALGQGPQFIFQYYEEEERQRGNFPDRFSGHQFPNYSSELNVNALLLGDSALYLCASSMGLALEQYFGPGTRLTVT.

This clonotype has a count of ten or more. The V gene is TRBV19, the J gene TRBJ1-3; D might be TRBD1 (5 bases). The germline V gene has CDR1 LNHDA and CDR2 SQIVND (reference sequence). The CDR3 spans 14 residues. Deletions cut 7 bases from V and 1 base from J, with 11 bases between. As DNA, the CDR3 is TGTGCCAGTACCGGGACTTCATCTGGAAACACCATATATTTT. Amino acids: CASTGTSSGNTIYF. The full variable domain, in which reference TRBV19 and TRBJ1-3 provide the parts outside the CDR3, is DGGITQSPKYLFRKEGQNVTLSCEQNLNHDAMYWYRQDPGQGLRLIYYSQIVNDFQKGDIAEGYSVSREKKESFPLTVTSAQKNPTAFYLCASTGTSSGNTIYFGEGSWLTVV.

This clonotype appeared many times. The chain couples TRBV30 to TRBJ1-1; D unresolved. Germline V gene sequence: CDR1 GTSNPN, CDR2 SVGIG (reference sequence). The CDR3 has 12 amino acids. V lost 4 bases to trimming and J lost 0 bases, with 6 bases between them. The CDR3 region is CAWTRMNTEAFF. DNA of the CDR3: TGTGCCTGGACAAGGATGAACACTGAAGCTTTCTTT. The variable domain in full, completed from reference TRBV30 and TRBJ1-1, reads SQTIHQWPATLVQPVGSPLSLECTVEGTSNPNLYWYRQAAGRGLQLLFYSVGIGQISSEVPQNLSASRPQDRQFILSSKKLLLSDSGFYLCAWTRMNTEAFFGQGTRLTVV.

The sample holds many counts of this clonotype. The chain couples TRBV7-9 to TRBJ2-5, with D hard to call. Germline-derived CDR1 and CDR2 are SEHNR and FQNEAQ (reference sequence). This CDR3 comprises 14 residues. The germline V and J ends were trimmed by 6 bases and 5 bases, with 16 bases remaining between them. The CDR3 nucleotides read TGTGCCAGCAGTCTTCGAACTGCTTGGGAGACCCAGTACTTC. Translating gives CASSLRTAWETQYF. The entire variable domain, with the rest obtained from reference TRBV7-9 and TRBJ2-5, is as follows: DTGVSQNPRHKITKRGQNVTFRCDPISEHNRLYWYRQTLGQGPEFLTYFQNEAQLEKSRLLSDRFSAERPKGSFSTLEIQRTEQGDSAMYLCASSLRTAWETQYFGPGTRLLVL.

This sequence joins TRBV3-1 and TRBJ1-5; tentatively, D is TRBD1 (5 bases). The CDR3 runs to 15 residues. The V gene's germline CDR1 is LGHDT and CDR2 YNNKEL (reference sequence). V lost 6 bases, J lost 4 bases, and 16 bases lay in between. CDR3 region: CASSSSGRDNQPQHF. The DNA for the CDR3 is TGTGCCAGCAGTTCTTCAGGGAGGGATAATCAGCCCCAGCATTTT.

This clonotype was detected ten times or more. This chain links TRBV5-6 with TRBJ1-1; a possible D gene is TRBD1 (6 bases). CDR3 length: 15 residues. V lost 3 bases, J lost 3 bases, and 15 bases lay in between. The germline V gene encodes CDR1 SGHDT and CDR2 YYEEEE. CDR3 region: CASSSAGERDTEAFF. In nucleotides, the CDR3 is TGTGCCAGCAGCTCAGCAGGGGAGAGGGACACTGAAGCTTTCTTT.

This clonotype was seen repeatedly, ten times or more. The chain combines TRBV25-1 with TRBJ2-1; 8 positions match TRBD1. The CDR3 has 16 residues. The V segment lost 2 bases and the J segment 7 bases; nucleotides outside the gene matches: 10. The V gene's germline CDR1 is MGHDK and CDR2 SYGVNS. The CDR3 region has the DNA TGTGCCAGCAGTGAACTATCCGGGACAGGAGAAAATGAGCAGTTCTTC. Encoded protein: CASSELSGTGENEQFF.

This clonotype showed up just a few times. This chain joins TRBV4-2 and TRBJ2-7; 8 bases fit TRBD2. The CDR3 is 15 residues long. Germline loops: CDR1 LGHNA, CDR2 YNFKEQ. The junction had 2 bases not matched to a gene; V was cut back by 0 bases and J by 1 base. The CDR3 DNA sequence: TGTGCCAGCAGCCAAGAACTAGCGGAGTCCTACGAGCAGTACTTC. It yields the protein CASSQELAESYEQYF.